Each of the 26 T cell receptor beta chains below was sequenced from the same sample in a study of OX40 agonist ivuxolimab in advanced cancers. Assay used: immunoSEQ multiplex PCR; TCRdb lists only in-frame clones, some missing. The sample includes fewer than 200,000 clones, under 95% of them seen just once. The sequencing here drew on CD4+ or CD8+ T cells sorted from blood, taken in a trial of the OX40 agonist ivuxolimab. The source is an adult with an advanced solid tumor such as melanoma, head and neck, liver or kidney cancer.

The CDR3 here is CASRSAGGPWETQYF. CDR3 bases: TGTGCCAGCAGGTCGGCGGGGGGGCCGTGGGAGACCCAGTACTTC. V usage is TRBV25-1 and J usage is TRBJ2-5, with 9 bases aligning to TRBD2. This CDR3 has 15 amino acids. Germline CDR1 and CDR2: MGHDK and SYGVNS. V was clipped by 6 bases and J by 5 bases; unmatched bases: 10.

This clone was seen just once. The rearrangement uses TRBV5-1 and TRBJ2-2; D is unresolved. Germline V gives CDR1 SGHRS, CDR2 YFSETQ. There are 14 residues in the CDR3. Trimming stripped 2 bases from V and 0 bases from J, with 5 bases between. CDR3 sequence reads: CASSLDPNTGELFF. CDR3 in DNA: TGCGCCAGCAGCTTAGACCCGAACACCGGGGAGCTGTTTTTT.

The chain recombines TRBV14 with TRBJ1-2; weak D call: TRBD1 (6 bases). Trimming cost V 0 bases and J 8 bases, with 19 bases left between them. The CDR3 loop spans 16 amino acids. Germline CDR1 is SGHDN and CDR2 is FVKESK. CDR3 amino acids: CASSQDNTQGAGGYTF. CDR3 nucleotides: TGTGCCAGCAGCCAAGATAACACACAGGGAGCAGGGGGCTACACCTTC.

The chain employs TRBV5-1 and TRBJ2-5; D is unclear. Germline lookup yields CDR1 SGHRS and CDR2 YFSETQ. The CDR3 spans 12 residues. Between the trimmed V and J ends, which lost 4 bases and 5 bases, there was a span of 9 bases. The CDR3 DNA reads TGCGCCAGCAGCCAAATTGGGGAGACCCAGTACTTC. Encoded protein: CASSQIGETQYF.

The chain uses TRBV27 and TRBJ1-2, with a weak D call TRBD1 (6 bases). CDR3 length: 13 residues. Germline loops: CDR1 MNHEY, CDR2 SMNVEV (reference sequence). Trimming pared 10 bases from V and 4 bases from J, leaving 16 bases between. CDR3 in DNA: TGTGCCAACACCAGGGGCCCCCTCTATGGCTACACCTTC. As protein: CANTRGPLYGYTF.

The J gene is TRBJ1-3, the V gene TRBV30; no definite D call. V was trimmed by 3 bases and J by 0 bases, leaving 9 bases between them. Germline V CDR1 and CDR2: GTSNPN, SVGIG (reference sequence). The CDR3 has 14 amino acids. Here the CDR3 reads CAWSGSFSGNTIYF. The CDR3 bases are TGTGCCTGGAGCGGCAGCTTCTCTGGAAACACCATATATTTT. Full variable domain (missing parts from reference TRBV30 and TRBJ1-3): SQTIHQWPATLVQPVGSPLSLECTVEGTSNPNLYWYRQAAGRGLQLLFYSVGIGQISSEVPQNLSASRPQDRQFILSSKKLLLSDSGFYLCAWSGSFSGNTIYFGEGSWLTVV.

The chain joins TRBV9 to TRBJ2-2; 7 bases line up with TRBD2. The V gene's germline CDR1 is SGDLS and CDR2 YYNGEE. CDR3 length: 15 residues. V dropped 3 bases and J dropped 1; count of bases not matched to a gene: 3. CDR3 coding DNA: TGTGCCAGCAGCGGCGGGGGTTTGAACACCGGGGAGCTGTTTTTT. Protein product: CASSGGGLNTGELFF.

This chain connects TRBV19 to TRBJ1-5; maybe TRBD1 (5 bases). The CDR3 extends over 17 amino acids. V lost 5 bases to trimming and J lost 2 bases, with 19 bases between them. Germline lookup yields CDR1 LNHDA and CDR2 SQIVND (reference sequence). CDR3 region: CASSPRLTGSGNQPQHF. The DNA for the CDR3 is TGTGCCAGTAGTCCCCGGTTAACAGGTTCGGGCAATCAGCCCCAGCATTTT.

This rearrangement joins TRBV6-5 to TRBJ2-1; D not certain. V was trimmed by 4 bases and J by 15 bases, leaving 7 bases between them. The CDR3 has 9 amino acids. Germline values: CDR1 MNHEY, CDR2 SVGAGI. CDR3 residues: CASSSTMFF. For the CDR3, the DNA is TGTGCCAGCAGTTCAACAATGTTCTTC.

The genes are TRBV28 and TRBJ2-3; D possibly uses TRBD1 or TRBD2 (6 bases each). Trimming cost V 7 bases and J 1 base, with 15 bases left between them. CDR1 is MDHEN, CDR2 SYDVKM, per germline. The CDR3 contains 15 residues. CDR3 sequence (DNA): TGTGCCAGCAAACCCGGGGGCGCGGGCACAGATACGCAGTATTTT. The encoded protein is CASKPGGAGTDTQYF.

The chain links TRBV5-1 to TRBJ2-3; 12 bases map to TRBD1. There are 14 residues in the CDR3. Losses at the gene ends were 4 bases for V and 6 bases for J; bases not matched to a gene: 3. Germline CDR1 is SGHRS and CDR2 is YFSETQ. CDR3 sequence: CASSGGQGADTQYF. In DNA, the CDR3 is TGCGCCAGCAGCGGGGGACAGGGGGCGGATACGCAGTATTTT.

The chain has TRBV6-5 and TRBJ1-5; 9 bases map to TRBD1. The CDR3 contains 15 residues. V shed 5 bases and J 6 bases; nucleotides not matched to a gene: 8. CDR1 and CDR2 (germline): MNHEY, SVGAGI. DNA of the CDR3: TGTGCCAGCAGTGCCCACCGGGACAGGGTTCAGCCCCAGCATTTT. Amino acids: CASSAHRDRVQPQHF.

J is TRBJ2-3 and V is TRBV28; either TRBD1 or TRBD2 may fit D (5 bases each). The CDR3 has 13 residues. CDR1 MDHEN and CDR2 SYDVKM come from the germline V gene. Between the trimmed V and J ends, which lost 4 bases and 5 bases, there was a span of 10 bases. The CDR3 protein is CASSSGGRDTQYF. Here the CDR3 DNA reads TGTGCCAGCAGTTCTGGGGGTAGAGATACGCAGTATTTT.

The chain links TRBV14 to TRBJ1-2; D is perhaps TRBD1 (6 bases). Germline loops: CDR1 SGHDN, CDR2 FVKESK. The V and J ends lost 0 bases and 7 bases respectively, with 12 bases between them. The CDR3 is made up of 14 amino acids. Here the CDR3 DNA reads TGTGCCAGCAGCCAAGATGGAACAGGGTTTGGCTACACCTTC. Protein sequence: CASSQDGTGFGYTF.

The chain couples TRBV25-1 to TRBJ2-5; D is ambiguous. Germline V lookup: CDR1 MGHDK, CDR2 SYGVNS. Trimming shortened V by 3 bases and J by 5 bases, and 16 bases separated the two germline ends. The CDR3 has 15 residues. The CDR3 loop is CASSDGRTFVETQYF. In DNA form, the CDR3 reads TGTGCCAGCAGTGATGGGCGGACGTTTGTGGAGACCCAGTACTTC.

J is TRBJ1-4 and V is TRBV7-9; the D is unclear. With 4 bases removed from V and 7 bases from J, the gap between germline ends came to 13 bases. The germline CDR1 and CDR2 sequences are SEHNR and FQNEAQ (reference sequence). The CDR3 is 14 amino acids. CDR3 amino acids: CASSSKGPGEKLFF. The CDR3 bases are TGTGCCAGCAGCTCTAAAGGACCGGGTGAAAAACTGTTTTTT.

The chain combines TRBV7-3 with TRBJ2-7, with D perhaps matching TRBD1 or TRBD2 (5 bases each). V was clipped by 2 bases and J by 5 bases, with 10 bases between them. Germline-derived CDR1 and CDR2 are SGHTA and FQGTGA. This CDR3 has 13 residues. CDR3: CASSLVGTDEQYF. The CDR3 bases are TGTGCCAGCAGCTTAGTAGGGACGGACGAGCAGTACTTC. Variable domain in full (rest from reference TRBV7-3 and TRBJ2-7): GAGVSQTPSNKVTEKGKYVELRCDPISGHTALYWYRQSLGQGPEFLIYFQGTGAADDSGLPNDRFFAVRPEGSVSTLKIQRTERGDSAVYLCASSLVGTDEQYFGPGTRLTVT.

The chain combines TRBV4-1 with TRBJ2-3; D unclear. The CDR3 contains 12 residues. V lost 4 bases and J 4 bases, leaving 6 bases between the germline ends. The germline CDR1 and CDR2 sequences are MGHRA and YSYEKL. CDR3 sequence reads: CASSLPADTQYF. DNA of the CDR3: TGCGCCAGCAGCCTCCCAGCAGATACGCAGTATTTT.

This chain links TRBV7-3 with TRBJ1-3, with unresolved D. The germline V and J ends were trimmed by 2 bases and 2 bases, with 10 bases remaining between them. The CDR3 runs 15 residues. Germline CDR1 and CDR2: SGHTA and FQGTGA. The CDR3 DNA sequence: TGTGCCAGCAGCTTAGAAGGGCTCACTGGAAACACCATATATTTT. Protein product: CASSLEGLTGNTIYF.

This chain links TRBV6-1 with TRBJ1-1; the D is unclear. Germline CDR1 is MNHNS and CDR2 is SASEGT. Trimming pared 7 bases from V and 4 bases from J, leaving 16 bases between. The CDR3 spans 14 residues. CDR3 sequence reads: CASMGVNHPTEAFF. The CDR3 coding sequence is TGTGCCAGCATGGGCGTAAACCACCCCACTGAAGCTTTCTTT.

The chain recombines TRBV6-1 with TRBJ1-2; 9 nucleotides line up with TRBD1. Germline lookup yields CDR1 MNHNS and CDR2 SASEGT. V shed 4 bases, J shed 8 bases, and the junction held 11 bases outside the gene matches. The CDR3 runs to 15 residues. The CDR3 region is CASSAVPQGAPGYTF. The CDR3 nucleotides are TGTGCCAGCAGTGCCGTACCACAGGGGGCGCCGGGCTACACCTTC.

This chain uses TRBV27 with TRBJ1-2, with 7 nucleotides matching TRBD1. The CDR3 totals 15 residues. Germline V CDR1 and CDR2: MNHEY, SMNVEV (reference sequence). V gave up 5 bases and J gave up 7 bases; unmatched junction bases: 13. The DNA for the CDR3 is TGTGCCAGCAGTATCGCGACAGGGTTGAGGTCTGGCTACACCTTC. It is translated as CASSIATGLRSGYTF.

This rearrangement joins TRBV27 to TRBJ1-2; D might be TRBD1 (6 bases). V lost 6 bases to trimming and J lost 0 bases, with 11 bases between them. The CDR3 is 14 amino acids. Looked up from germline, CDR1 is MNHEY and CDR2 is SMNVEV (reference sequence). The DNA of the CDR3 is TGTGCCAGCAGGTCACAGGGACCTAACTATGGCTACACCTTC. Protein: CASRSQGPNYGYTF.

This chain links TRBV9 with TRBJ1-1; 7 bases match TRBD1. The trim removed 3 bases at V and 0 bases at J, leaving 5 bases unmatched. Germline CDR1 reads SGDLS; CDR2 reads YYNGEE. This CDR3 has 15 residues. CDR3 protein: CASSEWDSMNTEAFF. In DNA form, the CDR3 reads TGTGCCAGCAGCGAGTGGGACAGCATGAACACTGAAGCTTTCTTT.

CDR3 loop: CASSQGRSVNQPQHF. The DNA of the CDR3 is TGCGCCAGCAGCCAAGGAAGGTCGGTCAATCAGCCCCAGCATTTT. V gene TRBV4-1 combines with J gene TRBJ1-5; D ambiguous. The CDR3 length is 15 residues. The germline V and J ends were trimmed by 1 base and 3 bases, with 10 bases remaining between them. Germline-derived CDR1 and CDR2 are MGHRA and YSYEKL.

V gene TRBV7-2 combines with J gene TRBJ1-5; tentatively, D is TRBD1 (5 bases). The CDR3 totals 16 residues. Germline assignment: CDR1 SGHTA and CDR2 FQGNSA. Trimming removed 5 bases from V and 8 bases from J, with 22 bases in between. CDR3 sequence: CASSLTLTVAREPQHF. CDR3 coding DNA: TGTGCCAGCAGCCTCACACTGACAGTGGCCCGGGAGCCCCAGCATTTT.